This passage covers 14 T cell receptor beta chains from one sample sequenced in a study of T-cell memory formation after mild COVID-19. TCRdb re-derived calls from the 5' RACE reads in MiXCR, one entry per CDR3 protein. The sample lists about 400,000 distinct CDR3 sequences; about a sixth were seen once. Sequences were obtained from PBMCs or a T cell subset sorted from them (not recorded which). These receptors were obtained from a man aged 18 to 30 who had mild COVID-19 (a few samples of this study predate the infection). Cell type and time point are not known.

This clonotype was picked up a small number of times. This chain joins TRBV7-2 and TRBJ2-5; 8 nucleotides align to TRBD1. The V and J ends lost 5 bases and 4 bases, in that order; junction bases with no gene match: 6. Germline values: CDR1 SGHTA, CDR2 FQGNSA. The CDR3 consists of 14 residues. CDR3: CASSPLQGGETQYF. The CDR3 nucleotides read TGTGCCAGCAGCCCGCTACAGGGGGGAGAGACCCAGTACTTC.

This clonotype was counted a few times. The V gene is TRBV4-3, the J gene TRBJ2-1; TRBD2 agrees at 8 bases. Unmatched junction bases numbered 13, after V lost 0 bases and J lost 3 bases. The CDR3 length is 19 residues. From germline, CDR1 is LGHNA and CDR2 YSLEER. DNA of the CDR3: TGCGCCAGCAGCCAAGATGGCCAGCGGGGGCCTGAATTCTACAATGAGCAGTTCTTC. It yields the protein CASSQDGQRGPEFYNEQFF.

The genes are TRBV5-1 and TRBJ2-2; D is tentatively TRBD1 or TRBD2 (6 bases each). V lost 4 bases and J 5 bases, leaving 15 bases between the germline ends. CDR3 length: 15 amino acids. The germline V gene encodes CDR1 SGHRS and CDR2 YFSETQ. CDR3 in DNA: TGCGCCAGCAGCGCGGGACACCCGGAGACCGGGGAGCTGTTTTTT. Protein: CASSAGHPETGELFF. The whole variable domain, filled in from reference TRBV5-1 and TRBJ2-2, reads KAGVTQTPRYLIKTRGQQVTLSCSPISGHRSVSWYQQTPGQGLQFLFEYFSETQRNKGNFPGRFSGRQFSNSRSEMNVSTLELGDSALYLCASSAGHPETGELFFGEGSRLTVL.

This clonotype appeared a few times. The chain links TRBV5-1 to TRBJ2-5; weak D call: TRBD2 (5 bases). This CDR3 is 15 amino acids long. Trimming took 1 base from V and 4 from J, leaving 14 bases between them. Germline CDR1 reads SGHRS; CDR2 reads YFSETQ. CDR3: CASSLSAGSGETQYF. Here the CDR3 DNA reads TGCGCCAGCAGCTTGTCGGCGGGTAGTGGAGAGACCCAGTACTTC.

The table lists this clonotype with a few counts. The chain employs TRBV7-3 and TRBJ2-1; D unclear. Trimming removed 3 bases from V and 7 bases from J, with 16 bases in between. This CDR3 spans 15 amino acids. Germline CDR1 reads SGHTA; CDR2 reads FQGTGA. CDR3 in amino acids: CASSFQSVSVNEQFF. CDR3 DNA sequence: TGTGCCAGCAGCTTCCAATCGGTTTCTGTTAATGAGCAGTTCTTC. The entire variable domain, with the rest obtained from reference TRBV7-3 and TRBJ2-1, is as follows: GAGVSQTPSNKVTEKGKYVELRCDPISGHTALYWYRQSLGQGPEFLIYFQGTGAADDSGLPNDRFFAVRPEGSVSTLKIQRTERGDSAVYLCASSFQSVSVNEQFFGPGTRLTVL.

This clonotype was found many times. The chain combines TRBV7-2 with TRBJ2-3, with D possibly TRBD2 on 5 matching bases. There are 14 residues in the CDR3. Trimming removed 7 bases from V and 2 bases from J, with 13 bases in between. Germline V gene lookup returns CDR1 SGHTA and CDR2 FQGNSA. As DNA, the CDR3 is TGTGCCAGCAAGACTATGCTAGACACAGATACGCAGTATTTT. It is translated as CASKTMLDTDTQYF.

The chain carries TRBV4-3 and TRBJ2-7; no reliable D call. Germline CDR1 reads LGHNA; CDR2 reads YSLEER. V lost 3 bases and J 5 bases, leaving 14 bases between the germline ends. The length of the CDR3 is 14 residues. The CDR3 reads CASSHRPWAHEQYV. The CDR3 DNA reads TGCGCCAGCAGCCACCGCCCTTGGGCCCACGAGCAGTACGTC.

Only a few counts were recorded for this clonotype. The chain has TRBV7-2 and TRBJ1-5; the D is unclear. This CDR3 spans 13 amino acids. The germline gives CDR1 SGHTA, CDR2 FQGNSA. The V gene lost 3 bases and the J gene lost 6 bases, with 9 bases spanning the gap. As DNA, the CDR3 is TGTGCCAGCAGCTTCGGAAGACTTCAGCCCCAGCATTTT. Translating gives CASSFGRLQPQHF.

The rearrangement joins TRBV11-3 to TRBJ2-5; maybe TRBD1 (5 bases). CDR1 and CDR2 from the germline V gene are SGHNT and YENEEA. This CDR3 comprises 17 residues. V lost 0 bases and J 2 bases, leaving 16 bases between the germline ends. CDR3 in DNA: TGTGCCAGCAGCTTAGATTTTAGGGGAACAGATCAAGAGACCCAGTACTTC. Its translation: CASSLDFRGTDQETQYF. Using reference TRBV11-3 and TRBJ2-5 for the parts outside the CDR3, the full variable domain is EAGVVQSPRYKIIEKKQPVAFWCNPISGHNTLYWYLQNLGQGPELLIRYENEEAVDDSQLPKDRFSAERLKGVDSTLKIQPAELGDSAVYLCASSLDFRGTDQETQYFGPGTRLLVL.

Ten or more counts support this clonotype. The J gene is TRBJ2-1, the V gene TRBV7-9; D remains unclear. The CDR3 totals 14 residues. CDR1 is SEHNR, CDR2 FQNEAQ, per germline (reference sequence). Trimming pared 1 base from V and 4 bases from J, leaving 8 bases between. The CDR3 region has the DNA TGTGCCAGCAGCTTAGGCCTGAGGTACAATGAGCAGTTCTTC. Protein: CASSLGLRYNEQFF.

As for this clonotype: A much larger clone lies one base from this, so it may be a read error. This sequence joins TRBV18 and TRBJ2-7; TRBD2 might be the D (6 bases). Trimming removed 3 bases from V and 7 bases from J, with 22 bases in between. CDR1 is KGHSH, CDR2 LQKENI, per germline. CDR3 length: 16 residues. This chain's CDR3 is CASSPITSWRTGEQYF. The DNA for the CDR3 is TGTGCCAGCTCACCGATAACTAGCTGGAGGACGGGGGAGCAGTACTTC.

This clonotype was counted only a few times. The V call is TRBV18, the J call TRBJ1-4; D gene unclear. The CDR3 is 12 residues long. Germline CDR1 is KGHSH and CDR2 is LQKENI. The V gene lost 4 bases and the J gene lost 11 bases, with 11 bases spanning the gap. As DNA, the CDR3 is TGTGCCAGCTCACAGGGCAATCGGAAACTGTTTTTT. It encodes CASSQGNRKLFF.

The chain combines TRBV6-2 or TRBV6-3 with TRBJ1-5; D gene unclear. The ends were cut back, 1 base at V and 3 bases at J, with 7 bases in the middle. The CDR3 consists of 14 residues. The germline V gene has CDR1 MNHEY and CDR2 SVGEGT. The CDR3 region has the DNA TGTGCCAGCAGTTACTTCGGAGCCAATCAGCCCCAGCATTTT. Translating gives CASSYFGANQPQHF.

This clonotype was detected a few times. The chain employs TRBV9 and TRBJ2-3; possible D gene TRBD1, 6 bases. Trimming took 0 bases from V and 3 from J, leaving 8 bases between them. CDR1 is SGDLS, CDR2 YYNGEE, per germline. This CDR3 has 14 amino acids. CDR3 sequence reads: CASSVGTETDTQYF. Written as DNA, the CDR3 is TGTGCCAGCAGCGTAGGGACAGAAACAGATACGCAGTATTTT.